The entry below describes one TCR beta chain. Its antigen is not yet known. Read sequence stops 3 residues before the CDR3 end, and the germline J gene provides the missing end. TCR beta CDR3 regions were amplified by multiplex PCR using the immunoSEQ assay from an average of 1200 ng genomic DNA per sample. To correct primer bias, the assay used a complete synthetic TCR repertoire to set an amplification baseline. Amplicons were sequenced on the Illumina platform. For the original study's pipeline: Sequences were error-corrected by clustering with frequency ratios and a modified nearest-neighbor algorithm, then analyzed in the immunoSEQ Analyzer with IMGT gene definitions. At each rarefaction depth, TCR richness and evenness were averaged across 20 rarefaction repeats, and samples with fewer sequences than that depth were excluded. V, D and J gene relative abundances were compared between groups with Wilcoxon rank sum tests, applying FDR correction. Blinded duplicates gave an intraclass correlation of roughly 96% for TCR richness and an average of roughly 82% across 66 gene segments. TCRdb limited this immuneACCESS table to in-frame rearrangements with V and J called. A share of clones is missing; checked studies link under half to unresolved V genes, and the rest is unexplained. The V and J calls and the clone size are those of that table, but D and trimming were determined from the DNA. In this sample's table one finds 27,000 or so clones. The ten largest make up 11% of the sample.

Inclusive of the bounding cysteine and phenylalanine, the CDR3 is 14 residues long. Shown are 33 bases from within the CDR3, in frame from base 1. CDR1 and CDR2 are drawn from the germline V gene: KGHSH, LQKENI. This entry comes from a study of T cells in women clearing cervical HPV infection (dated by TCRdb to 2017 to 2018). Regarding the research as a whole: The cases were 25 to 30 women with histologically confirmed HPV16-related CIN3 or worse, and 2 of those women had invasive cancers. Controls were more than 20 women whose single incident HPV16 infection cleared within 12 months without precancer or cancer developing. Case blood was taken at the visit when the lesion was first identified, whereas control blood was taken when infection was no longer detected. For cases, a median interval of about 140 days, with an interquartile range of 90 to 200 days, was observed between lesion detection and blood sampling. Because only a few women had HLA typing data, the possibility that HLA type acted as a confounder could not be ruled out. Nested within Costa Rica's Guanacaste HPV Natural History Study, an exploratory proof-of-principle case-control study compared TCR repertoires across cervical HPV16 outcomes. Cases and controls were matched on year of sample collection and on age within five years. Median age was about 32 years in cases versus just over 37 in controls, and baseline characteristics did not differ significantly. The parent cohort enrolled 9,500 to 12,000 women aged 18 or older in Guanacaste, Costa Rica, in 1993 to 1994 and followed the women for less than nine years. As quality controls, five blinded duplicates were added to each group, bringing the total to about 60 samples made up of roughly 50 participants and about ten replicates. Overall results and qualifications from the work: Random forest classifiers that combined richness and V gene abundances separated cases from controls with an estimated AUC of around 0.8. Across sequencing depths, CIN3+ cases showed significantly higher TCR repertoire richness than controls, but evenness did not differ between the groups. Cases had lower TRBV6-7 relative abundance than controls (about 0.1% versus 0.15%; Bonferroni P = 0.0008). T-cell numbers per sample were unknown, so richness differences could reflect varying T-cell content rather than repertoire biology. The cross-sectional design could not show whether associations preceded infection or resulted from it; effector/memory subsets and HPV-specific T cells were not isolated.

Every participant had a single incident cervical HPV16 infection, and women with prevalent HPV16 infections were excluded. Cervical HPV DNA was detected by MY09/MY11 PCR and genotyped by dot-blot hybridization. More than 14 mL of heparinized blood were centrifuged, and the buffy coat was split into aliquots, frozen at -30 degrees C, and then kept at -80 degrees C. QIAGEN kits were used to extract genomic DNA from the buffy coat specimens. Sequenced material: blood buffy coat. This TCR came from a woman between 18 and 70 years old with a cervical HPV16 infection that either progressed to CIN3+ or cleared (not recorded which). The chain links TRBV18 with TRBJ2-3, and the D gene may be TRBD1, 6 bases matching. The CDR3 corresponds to CASSVGASNQPQYF. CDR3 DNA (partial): TGTGCCAGCTCAGTGGGGGCGAGCAATCAGCCG.